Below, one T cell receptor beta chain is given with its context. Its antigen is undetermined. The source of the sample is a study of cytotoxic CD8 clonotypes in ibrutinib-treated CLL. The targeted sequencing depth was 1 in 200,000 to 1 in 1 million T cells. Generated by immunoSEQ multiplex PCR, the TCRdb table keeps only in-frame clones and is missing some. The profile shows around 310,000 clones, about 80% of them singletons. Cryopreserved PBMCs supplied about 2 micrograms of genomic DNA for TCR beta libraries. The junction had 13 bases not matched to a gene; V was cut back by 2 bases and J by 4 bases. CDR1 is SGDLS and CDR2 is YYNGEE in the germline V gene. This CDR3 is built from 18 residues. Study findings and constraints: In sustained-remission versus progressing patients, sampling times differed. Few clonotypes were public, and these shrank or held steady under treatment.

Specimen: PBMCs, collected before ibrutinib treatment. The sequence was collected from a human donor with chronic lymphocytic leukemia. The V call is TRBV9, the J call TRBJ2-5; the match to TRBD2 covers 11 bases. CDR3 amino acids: CASSVSTVLAGVGETQYF. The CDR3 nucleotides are TGTGCCAGCAGCGTTAGTACAGTACTAGCGGGAGTCGGAGAGACCCAGTACTTC. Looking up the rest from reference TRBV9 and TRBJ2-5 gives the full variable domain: DSGVTQTPKHLITATGQRVTLRCSPRSGDLSVYWYQQSLDQGLQFLIQYYNGEERAKGNILERFSAQQFPDLHSELNLSSLELGDSALYFCASSVSTVLAGVGETQYFGPGTRLLVL.